Listed below are T cell receptor beta chains from one sample, sequenced in a study of chemoradiotherapy in HPV16-positive cancers. The data were produced by immunoSEQ multiplex PCR, yet TCRdb's version contains in-frame clones alone and is incomplete. The profile covers some 10,000 clones, with approximately 84% appearing a single time and around 2.5% taken by the ten largest. The specimen comprised blood, sampled from a patient who underwent chemoradiotherapy. The receptors stem from a human donor with HPV-associated anogenital cancer. The CDR3 runs from the conserved cysteine through the conserved F or W. The D gene is left open where the match is weak. Some rows mark clone size as missing; the rest say once, few, many or name a class of expanded clone.

d_gene: TRBD2; len: 15; j_gene: TRBJ2-7; v_gene: TRBV10-3; abundance: NA; CDR3aa: CAISEQGLAVDEQYF; CDR3nt: TGTGCCATCAGTGAGCAAGGGCTAGCGGTCGACGAGCAGTACTTC
d_gene: TRBD1; len: 17; j_gene: TRBJ1-3; v_gene: TRBV19; abundance: NA; CDR3aa: CASIPVFGTGAGNTIYF; CDR3nt: TGTGCCAGTATCCCAGTGTTCGGGACAGGGGCTGGAAACACCATATATTTT
d_gene: NA; len: 14; j_gene: TRBJ2-7; v_gene: TRBV19; abundance: NA; CDR3aa: CASSEGTGSYEQYF; CDR3nt: TGTGCCAGTAGCGAGGGGACGGGATCCTACGAGCAGTACTTC
d_gene: NA; len: 16; j_gene: TRBJ1-6; v_gene: TRBV27; abundance: NA; CDR3aa: CASRGRTENYNSPLHF; CDR3nt: TGTGCCAGCAGAGGTAGGACAGAGAATTATAATTCACCCCTCCACTTT
d_gene: NA; len: 13; j_gene: TRBJ1-3; v_gene: TRBV15; abundance: few; CDR3aa: CATGWGSGNTIYF; CDR3nt: TGTGCCACCGGCTGGGGTTCAGGAAACACCATATATTTT
d_gene: NA; len: 13; j_gene: TRBJ1-6; v_gene: TRBV7-9; abundance: NA; CDR3aa: CASSQQGNSPLHF; CDR3nt: TGTGCCAGCAGCCAACAAGGGAATTCACCCCTCCACTTT
d_gene: NA; len: 11; j_gene: TRBJ1-5; v_gene: TRBV5-8; abundance: NA; CDR3aa: CASSPGRAQHF; CDR3nt: TGTGCCAGCAGCCCTGGACGGGCCCAGCATTTT
d_gene: TRBD1; len: 15; j_gene: TRBJ1-3; v_gene: TRBV4-1; abundance: NA; CDR3aa: CASSQGTGGVNTIYF; CDR3nt: TGCGCCAGCAGCCAAGGGACAGGGGGCGTAAACACCATATATTTT
d_gene: NA; len: 16; j_gene: TRBJ1-2; v_gene: TRBV28; abundance: NA; CDR3aa: CASSFPTTAGGYGYTF; CDR3nt: TGTGCCAGCAGTTTTCCCACGACGGCAGGAGGCTATGGCTACACCTTC
d_gene: NA; len: 13; j_gene: TRBJ1-1; v_gene: TRBV27; abundance: NA; CDR3aa: CASGNQGGSEAFF; CDR3nt: TGTGCCAGCGGTAATCAGGGTGGGTCTGAAGCTTTCTTT
d_gene: TRBD1; len: 14; j_gene: TRBJ1-5; v_gene: TRBV6-5; abundance: NA; CDR3aa: CASRRTGRNQPQHF; CDR3nt: TGTGCCAGCAGGAGGACAGGAAGGAATCAGCCCCAGCATTTT
d_gene: TRBD2; len: 16; j_gene: TRBJ2-3; v_gene: TRBV27; abundance: NA; CDR3aa: CASSSPLAASTDTQYF; CDR3nt: TGTGCCAGCAGTTCCCCACTAGCGGCTAGCACAGATACGCAGTATTTT
d_gene: NA; len: 14; j_gene: TRBJ1-5; v_gene: TRBV7-2; abundance: NA; CDR3aa: CASSPGGRNQPQHF; CDR3nt: TGTGCCAGCAGCCCCGGAGGGCGCAATCAGCCCCAGCATTTT